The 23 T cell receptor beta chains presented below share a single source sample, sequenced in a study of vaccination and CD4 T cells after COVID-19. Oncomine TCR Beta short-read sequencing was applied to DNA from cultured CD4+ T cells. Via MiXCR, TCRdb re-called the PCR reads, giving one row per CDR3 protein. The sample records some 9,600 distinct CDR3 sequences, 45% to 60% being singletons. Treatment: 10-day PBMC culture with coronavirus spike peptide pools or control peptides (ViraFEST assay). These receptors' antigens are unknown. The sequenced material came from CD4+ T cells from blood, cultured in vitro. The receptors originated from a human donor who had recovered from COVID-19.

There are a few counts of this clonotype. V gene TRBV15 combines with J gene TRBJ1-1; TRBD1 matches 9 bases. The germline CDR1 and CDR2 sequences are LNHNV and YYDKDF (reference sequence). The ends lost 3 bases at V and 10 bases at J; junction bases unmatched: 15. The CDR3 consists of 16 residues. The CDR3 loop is CATSSYPGQGNRGAFF. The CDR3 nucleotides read TGTGCCACCAGCAGTTATCCGGGACAGGGCAACCGTGGAGCTTTCTTT.

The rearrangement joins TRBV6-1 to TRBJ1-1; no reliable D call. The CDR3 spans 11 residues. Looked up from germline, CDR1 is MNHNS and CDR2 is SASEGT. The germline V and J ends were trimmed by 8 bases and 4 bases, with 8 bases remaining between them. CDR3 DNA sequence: TGTGCCAGCCTCTTGGGCACTGAAGCTTTCTTT. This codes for CASLLGTEAFF.

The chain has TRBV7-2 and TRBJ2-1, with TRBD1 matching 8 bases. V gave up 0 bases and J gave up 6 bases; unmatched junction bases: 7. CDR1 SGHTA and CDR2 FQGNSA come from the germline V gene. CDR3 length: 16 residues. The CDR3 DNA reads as TGTGCCAGCAGCTTAGCGTACCAGGGGGCCCGCAATGAGCAGTTCTTC. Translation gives CASSLAYQGARNEQFF.

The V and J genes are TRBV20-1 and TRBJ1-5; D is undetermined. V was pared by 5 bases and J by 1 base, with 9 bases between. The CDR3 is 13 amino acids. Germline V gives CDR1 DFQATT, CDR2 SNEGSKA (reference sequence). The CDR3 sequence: CSASTRSNQPQHF. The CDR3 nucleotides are TGCAGTGCTTCCACACGGAGCAATCAGCCCCAGCATTTT.

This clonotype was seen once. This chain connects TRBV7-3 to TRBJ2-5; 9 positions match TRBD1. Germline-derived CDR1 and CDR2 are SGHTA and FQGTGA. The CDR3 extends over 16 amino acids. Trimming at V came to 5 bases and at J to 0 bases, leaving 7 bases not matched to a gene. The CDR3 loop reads CASSLGQGTHQETQYF. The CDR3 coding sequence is TGTGCCAGCAGCCTAGGACAGGGGACCCACCAAGAGACCCAGTACTTC.

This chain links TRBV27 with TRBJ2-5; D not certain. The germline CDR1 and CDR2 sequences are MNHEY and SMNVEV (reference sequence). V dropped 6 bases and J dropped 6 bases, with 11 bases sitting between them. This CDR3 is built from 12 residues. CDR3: CASSGPGKTQYF. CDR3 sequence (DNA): TGTGCCAGCAGCGGGCCGGGTAAGACCCAGTACTTC.

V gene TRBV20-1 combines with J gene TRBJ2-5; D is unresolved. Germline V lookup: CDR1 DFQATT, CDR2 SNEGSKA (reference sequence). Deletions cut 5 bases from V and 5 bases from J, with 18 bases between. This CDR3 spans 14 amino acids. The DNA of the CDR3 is TGCAGTGCTCAGTTAGGCCCTACCAGGGAGACCCAGTACTTC. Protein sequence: CSAQLGPTRETQYF.

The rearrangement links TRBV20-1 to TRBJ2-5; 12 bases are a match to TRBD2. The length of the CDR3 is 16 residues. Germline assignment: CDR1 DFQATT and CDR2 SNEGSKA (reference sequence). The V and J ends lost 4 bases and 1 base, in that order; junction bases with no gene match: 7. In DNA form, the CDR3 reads TGCAGTGCTAAGCGACTAGCGGGAGTCCCCCAAGAGACCCAGTACTTC. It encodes CSAKRLAGVPQETQYF.

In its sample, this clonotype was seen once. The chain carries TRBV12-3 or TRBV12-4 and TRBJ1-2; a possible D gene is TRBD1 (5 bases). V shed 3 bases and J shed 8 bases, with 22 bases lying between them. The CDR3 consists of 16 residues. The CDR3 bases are TGTGCCAGCAGTTTTAGACGGCCAGGGAAGGGTAAGGGCTACACCTTC. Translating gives CASSFRRPGKGKGYTF.

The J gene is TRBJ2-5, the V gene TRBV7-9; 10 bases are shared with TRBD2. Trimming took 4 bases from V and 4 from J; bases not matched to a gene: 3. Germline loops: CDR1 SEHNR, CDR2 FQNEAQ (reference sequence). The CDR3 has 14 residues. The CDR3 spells CASSSAGGIETQYF. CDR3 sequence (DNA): TGTGCCAGCAGCTCAGCGGGGGGGATAGAGACCCAGTACTTC.

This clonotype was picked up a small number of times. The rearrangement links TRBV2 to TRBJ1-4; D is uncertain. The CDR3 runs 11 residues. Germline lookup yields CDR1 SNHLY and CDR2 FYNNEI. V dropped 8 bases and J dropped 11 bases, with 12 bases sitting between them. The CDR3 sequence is CASVSTGKLFF. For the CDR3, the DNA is TGTGCCAGCGTGTCAACCGGCAAACTGTTTTTT.

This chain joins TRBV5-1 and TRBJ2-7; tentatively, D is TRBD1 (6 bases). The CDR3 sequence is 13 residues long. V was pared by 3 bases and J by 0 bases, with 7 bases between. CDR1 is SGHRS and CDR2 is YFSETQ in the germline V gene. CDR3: CASSWDNSYEQYF. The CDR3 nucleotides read TGCGCCAGCAGCTGGGACAACTCCTACGAGCAGTACTTC.

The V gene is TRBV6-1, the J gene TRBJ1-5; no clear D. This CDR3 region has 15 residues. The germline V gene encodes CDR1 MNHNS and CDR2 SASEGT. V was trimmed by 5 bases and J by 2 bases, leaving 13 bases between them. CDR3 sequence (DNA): TGTGCCAGCAGTACCACTTCTCGTGGCAATCAGCCCCAGCATTTT. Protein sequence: CASSTTSRGNQPQHF.

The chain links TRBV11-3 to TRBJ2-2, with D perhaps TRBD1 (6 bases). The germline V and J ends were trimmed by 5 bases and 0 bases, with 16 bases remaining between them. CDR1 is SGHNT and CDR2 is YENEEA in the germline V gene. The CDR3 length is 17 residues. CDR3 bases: TGTGCCAGCAGCCAGACAGGTTGGGAACCGAACACCGGGGAGCTGTTTTTT. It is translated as CASSQTGWEPNTGELFF.

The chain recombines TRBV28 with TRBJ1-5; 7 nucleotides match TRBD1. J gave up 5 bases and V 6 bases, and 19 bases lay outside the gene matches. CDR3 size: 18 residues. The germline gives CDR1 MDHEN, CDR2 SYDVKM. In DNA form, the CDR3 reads TGTGCCAGCAGCGTGGACAGGAGAATAGCTAAAATCTATCAGCCCCAGCATTTT. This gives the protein CASSVDRRIAKIYQPQHF. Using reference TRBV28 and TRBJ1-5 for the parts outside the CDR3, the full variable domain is DVKVTQSSRYLVKRTGEKVFLECVQDMDHENMFWYRQDPGLGLRLIYFSYDVKMKEKGDIPEGYSVSREKKERFSLILESASTNQTSMYLCASSVDRRIAKIYQPQHFGDGTRLSIL.

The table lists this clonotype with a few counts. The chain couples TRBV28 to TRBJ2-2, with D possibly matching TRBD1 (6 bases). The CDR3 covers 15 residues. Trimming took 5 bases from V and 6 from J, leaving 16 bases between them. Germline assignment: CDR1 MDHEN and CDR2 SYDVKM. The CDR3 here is CASSVSGGGAGELFF. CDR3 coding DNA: TGTGCCAGCAGTGTGAGTGGGGGCGGCGCCGGGGAGCTGTTTTTT. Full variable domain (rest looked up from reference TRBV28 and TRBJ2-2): DVKVTQSSRYLVKRTGEKVFLECVQDMDHENMFWYRQDPGLGLRLIYFSYDVKMKEKGDIPEGYSVSREKKERFSLILESASTNQTSMYLCASSVSGGGAGELFFGEGSRLTVL.

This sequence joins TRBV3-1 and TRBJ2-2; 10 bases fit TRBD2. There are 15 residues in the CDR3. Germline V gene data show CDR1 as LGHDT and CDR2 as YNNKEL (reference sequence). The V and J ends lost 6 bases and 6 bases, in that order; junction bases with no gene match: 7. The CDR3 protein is CASRLSGGGPGELFF. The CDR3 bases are TGTGCCAGCAGACTCAGCGGGGGGGGACCCGGGGAGCTGTTTTTT.

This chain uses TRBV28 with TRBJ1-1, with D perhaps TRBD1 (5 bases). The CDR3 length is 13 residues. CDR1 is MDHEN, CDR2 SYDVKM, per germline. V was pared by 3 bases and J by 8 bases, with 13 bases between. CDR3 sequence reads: CASSLGGGAEAFF. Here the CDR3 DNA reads TGTGCCAGCAGTTTGGGAGGTGGGGCAGAAGCTTTCTTT.

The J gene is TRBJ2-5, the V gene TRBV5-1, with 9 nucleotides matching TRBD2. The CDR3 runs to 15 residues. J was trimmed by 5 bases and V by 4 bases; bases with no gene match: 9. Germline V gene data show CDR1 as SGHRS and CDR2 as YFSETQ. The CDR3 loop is CASSLGTSPGETQYF. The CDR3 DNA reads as TGCGCCAGCAGCCTTGGGACTAGCCCAGGGGAGACCCAGTACTTC. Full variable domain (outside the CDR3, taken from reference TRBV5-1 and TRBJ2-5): KAGVTQTPRYLIKTRGQQVTLSCSPISGHRSVSWYQQTPGQGLQFLFEYFSETQRNKGNFPGRFSGRQFSNSRSEMNVSTLELGDSALYLCASSLGTSPGETQYFGPGTRLLVL.

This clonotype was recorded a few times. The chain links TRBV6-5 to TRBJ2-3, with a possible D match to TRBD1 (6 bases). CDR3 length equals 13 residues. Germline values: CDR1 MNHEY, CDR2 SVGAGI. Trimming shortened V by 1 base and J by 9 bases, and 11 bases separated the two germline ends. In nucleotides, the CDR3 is TGTGCCAGCAGTTACTTATACAGGGACACGCAGTATTTT. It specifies CASSYLYRDTQYF.

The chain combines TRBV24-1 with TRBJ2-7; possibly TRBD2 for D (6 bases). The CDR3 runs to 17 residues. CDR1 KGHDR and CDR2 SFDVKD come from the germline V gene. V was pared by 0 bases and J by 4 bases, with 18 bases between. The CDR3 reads CATSDLERVAVLYEQYF. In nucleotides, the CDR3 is TGTGCCACCAGTGATTTGGAAAGGGTAGCGGTCCTATACGAGCAGTACTTC.

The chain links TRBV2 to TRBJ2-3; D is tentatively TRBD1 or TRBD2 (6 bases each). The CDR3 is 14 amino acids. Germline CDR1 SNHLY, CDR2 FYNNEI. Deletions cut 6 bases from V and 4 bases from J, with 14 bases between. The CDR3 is CASSGGTTADTQYF. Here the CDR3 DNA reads TGTGCCAGCAGCGGCGGGACAACGGCAGATACGCAGTATTTT.

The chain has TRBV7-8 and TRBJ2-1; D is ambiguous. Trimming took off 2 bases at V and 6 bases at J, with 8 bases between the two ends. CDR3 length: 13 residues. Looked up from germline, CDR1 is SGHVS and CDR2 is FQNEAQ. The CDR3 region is CASSLNRLNEQFF. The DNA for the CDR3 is TGTGCCAGCAGCTTAAATAGGCTCAATGAGCAGTTCTTC.